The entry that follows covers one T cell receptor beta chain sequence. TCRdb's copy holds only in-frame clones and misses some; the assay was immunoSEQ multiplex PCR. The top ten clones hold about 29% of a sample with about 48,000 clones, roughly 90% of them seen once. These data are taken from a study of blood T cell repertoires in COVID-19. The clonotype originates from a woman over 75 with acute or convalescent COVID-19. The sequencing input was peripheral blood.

The DNA of the CDR3 is TGTGCCAGCGGCCGACAGGGCAGTATCACTGAAGCTTTCTTT. Its translation: CASGRQGSITEAFF. V usage is TRBV7-9 and J usage is TRBJ1-1, with TRBD1 matching 7 bases. The trim removed 8 bases at V and 4 bases at J, leaving 10 bases unmatched. This CDR3 has 14 residues. Germline CDR1 is SEHNR and CDR2 is FQNEAQ (reference sequence).